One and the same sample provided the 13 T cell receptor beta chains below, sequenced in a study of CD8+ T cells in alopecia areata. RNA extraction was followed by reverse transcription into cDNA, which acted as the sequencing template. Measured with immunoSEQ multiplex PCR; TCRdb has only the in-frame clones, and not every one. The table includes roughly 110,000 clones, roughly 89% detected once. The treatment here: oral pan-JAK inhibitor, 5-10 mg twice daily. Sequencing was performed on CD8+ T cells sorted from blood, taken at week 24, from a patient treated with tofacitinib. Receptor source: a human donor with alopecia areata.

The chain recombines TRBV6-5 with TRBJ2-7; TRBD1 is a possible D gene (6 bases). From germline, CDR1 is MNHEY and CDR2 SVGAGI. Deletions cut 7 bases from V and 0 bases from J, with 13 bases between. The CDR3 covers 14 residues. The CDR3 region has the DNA TGTGCCAGCACCGACAGGTCACGCTCCTACGAGCAGTACTTC. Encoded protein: CASTDRSRSYEQYF.

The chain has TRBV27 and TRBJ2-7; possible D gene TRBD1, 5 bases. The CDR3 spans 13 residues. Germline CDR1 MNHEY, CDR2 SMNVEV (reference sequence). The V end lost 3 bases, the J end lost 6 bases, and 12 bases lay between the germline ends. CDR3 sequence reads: CASSLNRIVEQYF. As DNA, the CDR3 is TGTGCCAGCAGTTTGAACAGGATAGTCGAGCAGTACTTC.

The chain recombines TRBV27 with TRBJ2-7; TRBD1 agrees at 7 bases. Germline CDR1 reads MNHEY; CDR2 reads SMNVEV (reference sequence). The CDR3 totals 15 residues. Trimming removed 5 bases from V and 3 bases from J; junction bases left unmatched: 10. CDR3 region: CASSPWTGSDYEQYF. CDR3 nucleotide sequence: TGTGCCAGCAGTCCATGGACAGGTTCTGACTACGAGCAGTACTTC.

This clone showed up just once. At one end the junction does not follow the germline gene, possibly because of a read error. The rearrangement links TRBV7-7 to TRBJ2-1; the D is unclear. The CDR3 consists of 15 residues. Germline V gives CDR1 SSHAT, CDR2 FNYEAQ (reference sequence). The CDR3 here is CASSSTESSYNEQFF. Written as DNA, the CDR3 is TGTGCTAGCAGCTCAACTGAGAGCTCCTACAATGAGCAGTTCTTC. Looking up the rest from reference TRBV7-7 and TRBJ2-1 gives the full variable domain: GAGVSQSPRYKVTKRGQDVTLRCDPISSHATLYWYQQALGQGPEFLTYFNYEAQPDKSGLPSDRFSAERPEGSISTLTIQRTEQRDSAMYRCASSSTESSYNEQFFGPGTRLTVL.

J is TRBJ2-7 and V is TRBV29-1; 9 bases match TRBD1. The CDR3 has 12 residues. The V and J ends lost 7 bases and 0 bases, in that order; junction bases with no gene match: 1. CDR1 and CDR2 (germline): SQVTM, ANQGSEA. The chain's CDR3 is CSATGGSYEQYF. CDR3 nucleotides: TGCAGCGCGACAGGGGGCTCCTACGAGCAGTACTTC.

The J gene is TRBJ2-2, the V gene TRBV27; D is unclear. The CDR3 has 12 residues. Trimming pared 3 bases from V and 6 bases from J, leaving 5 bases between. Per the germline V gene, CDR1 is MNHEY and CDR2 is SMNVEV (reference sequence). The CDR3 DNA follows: TGTGCCAGCAGTTTGTGGGCCGGGGAGCTGTTTTTT. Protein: CASSLWAGELFF.

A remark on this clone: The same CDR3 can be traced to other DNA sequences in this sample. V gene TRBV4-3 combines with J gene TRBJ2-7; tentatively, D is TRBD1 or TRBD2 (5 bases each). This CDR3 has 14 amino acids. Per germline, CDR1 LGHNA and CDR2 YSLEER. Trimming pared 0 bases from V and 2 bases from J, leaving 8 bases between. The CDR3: CASSQDLGPYEQYF. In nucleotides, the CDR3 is TGCGCCAGCAGCCAAGATTTGGGACCCTACGAGCAGTACTTC.

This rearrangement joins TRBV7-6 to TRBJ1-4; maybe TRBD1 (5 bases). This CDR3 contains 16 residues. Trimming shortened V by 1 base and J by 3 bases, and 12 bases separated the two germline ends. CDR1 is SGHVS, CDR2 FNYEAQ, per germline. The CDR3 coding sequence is TGTGCCAGCAGCTTAGGACCAGGGACGGCTAATGAAAAACTGTTTTTT. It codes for CASSLGPGTANEKLFF.

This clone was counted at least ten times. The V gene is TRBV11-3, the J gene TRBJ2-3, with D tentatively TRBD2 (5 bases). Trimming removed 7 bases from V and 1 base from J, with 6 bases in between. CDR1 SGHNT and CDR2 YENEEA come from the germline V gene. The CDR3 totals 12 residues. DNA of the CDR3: TGTGCCAGCACGAGGGGCACAGATACGCAGTATTTT. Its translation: CASTRGTDTQYF.

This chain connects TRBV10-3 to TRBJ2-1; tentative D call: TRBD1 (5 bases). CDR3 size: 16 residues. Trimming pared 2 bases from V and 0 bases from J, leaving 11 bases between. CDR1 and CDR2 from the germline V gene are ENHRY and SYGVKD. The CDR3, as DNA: TGTGCCATCAGTGAGAAGCAGGGCAGCTCCTACAATGAGCAGTTCTTC. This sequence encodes CAISEKQGSSYNEQFF.

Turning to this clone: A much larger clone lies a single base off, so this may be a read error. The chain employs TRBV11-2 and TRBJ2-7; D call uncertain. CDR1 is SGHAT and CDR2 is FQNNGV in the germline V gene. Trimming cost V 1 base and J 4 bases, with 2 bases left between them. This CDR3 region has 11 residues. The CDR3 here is CASSLAYEQYF. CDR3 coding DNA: TGTGCCAGCAGCTTAGCTTACGAGCAGTACTTC.

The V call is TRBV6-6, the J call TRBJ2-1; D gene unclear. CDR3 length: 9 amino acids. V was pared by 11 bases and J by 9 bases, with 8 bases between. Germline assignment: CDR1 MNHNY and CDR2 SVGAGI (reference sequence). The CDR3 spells CALSPEQFF. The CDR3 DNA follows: TGTGCCCTTTCCCCTGAGCAGTTCTTC.

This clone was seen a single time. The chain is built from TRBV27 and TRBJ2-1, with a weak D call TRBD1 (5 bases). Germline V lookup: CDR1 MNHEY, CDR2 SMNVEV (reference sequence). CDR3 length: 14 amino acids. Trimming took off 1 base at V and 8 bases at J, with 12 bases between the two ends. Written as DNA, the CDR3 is TGTGCCAGCAGTTTATTTCAGGGCGTCGATGAGCAGTTCTTC. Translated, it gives CASSLFQGVDEQFF.